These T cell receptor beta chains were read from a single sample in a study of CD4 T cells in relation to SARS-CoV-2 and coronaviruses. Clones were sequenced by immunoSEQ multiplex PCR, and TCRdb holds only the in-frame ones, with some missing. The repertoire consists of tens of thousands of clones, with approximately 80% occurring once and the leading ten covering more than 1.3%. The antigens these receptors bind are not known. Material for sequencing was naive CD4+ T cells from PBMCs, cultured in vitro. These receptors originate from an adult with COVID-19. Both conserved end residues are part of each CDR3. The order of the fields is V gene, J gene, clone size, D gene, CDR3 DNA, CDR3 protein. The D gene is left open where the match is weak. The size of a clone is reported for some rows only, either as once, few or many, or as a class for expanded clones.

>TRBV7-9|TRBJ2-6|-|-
TGTGCCAGCAGCTTTACCGGAGGGCAGGAGTACTCTGGGGCCAACGTCCTGACTTTC
CASSFTGGQEYSGANVLTF
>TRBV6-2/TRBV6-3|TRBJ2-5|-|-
TGTGCCAGCAGTTACCCCGCGGACCAGTACTTC
CASSYPADQYF
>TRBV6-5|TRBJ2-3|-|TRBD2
TGTGCCAGCAGGCCTTCGGGGACTAGCGGGAGTCGAGACTATTTT
CASRPSGTSGSRDYF
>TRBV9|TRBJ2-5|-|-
TGTGCCAGCAGCGTAGCGCTCGGTAGCTTTTCCCAAGAGACCCAGTACTTC
CASSVALGSFSQETQYF
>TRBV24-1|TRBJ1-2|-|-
TGTGCCACCAGTGATTACAGGGATTACGGCTACACCTTC
CATSDYRDYGYTF
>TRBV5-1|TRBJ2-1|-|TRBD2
TGCGCCAGCAGCTGGGAGGGAGCGGGAGTGGAGGAGCAGTTCTTC
CASSWEGAGVEEQFF
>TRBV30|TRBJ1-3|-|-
TGTGCCTGGAAAGCAGGGCGCTCTGGAAACACCATATATTTT
CAWKAGRSGNTIYF
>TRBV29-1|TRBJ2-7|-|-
TGCAGCGTTGAAGGGGGGGGCACCTACGAGCAGTACTTC
CSVEGGGTYEQYF
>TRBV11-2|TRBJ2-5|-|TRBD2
TGTGCCAGCAGCCCCCAACTAGCGGGAGTACGGGAGACCCAGTACTTC
CASSPQLAGVRETQYF
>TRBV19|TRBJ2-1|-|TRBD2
TGTGCCAGTAGTCCCACGGGGGAGGGCCTTTACAATGAGCAGTTCTTC
CASSPTGEGLYNEQFF
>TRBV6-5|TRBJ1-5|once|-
TGTGCCAGCACCCAAAGAGCGGACGGCGATCAGCCCCAGCATTTT
CASTQRADGDQPQHF
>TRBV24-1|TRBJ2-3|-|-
TGTGCCACCAGTGATGTATCCACAGATACGCAGTATTTT
CATSDVSTDTQYF
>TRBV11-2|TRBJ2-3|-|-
TGTGCCAGCAGTGCCATGGGAGATACGCAGTATTTT
CASSAMGDTQYF
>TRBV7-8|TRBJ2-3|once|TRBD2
TGTGCCAGCAGCTTAAAGCGGGAGGGCGTCACAGATACGCAGTATTTT
CASSLKREGVTDTQYF
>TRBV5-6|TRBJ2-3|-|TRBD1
TGTGCCAGCAGCCTGATACAGGGGAGCACAGATACGCAGTATTTT
CASSLIQGSTDTQYF
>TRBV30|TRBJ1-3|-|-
TGTGCCTGGAGCCCACTCGGACAGTCTGGAAACACCATATATTTT
CAWSPLGQSGNTIYF
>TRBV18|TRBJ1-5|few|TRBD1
TGTGCCAGCTCTCCTCAGGGGGGCGATCAGCCCCAGCATTTT
CASSPQGGDQPQHF
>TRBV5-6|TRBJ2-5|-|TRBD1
TGTGCCAGCTCGACAGGGGGGGAGGGAGAGACCCAGTACTTC
CASSTGGEGETQYF
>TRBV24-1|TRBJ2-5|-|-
TGTGCCACCAGTGATTTGGGGCACCAAGAGACCCAGTACTTC
CATSDLGHQETQYF
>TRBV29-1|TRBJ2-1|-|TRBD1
TGCAGCGTGCGCGACAGGGGGCGCGACAATGAGCAGTTCTTC
CSVRDRGRDNEQFF
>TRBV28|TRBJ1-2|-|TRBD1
TGTGCCAGCAGATATCCGCTCCCGGGACAGGGAAATGGCTACACCTTC
CASRYPLPGQGNGYTF
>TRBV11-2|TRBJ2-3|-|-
TGTGCCAGCAGCTTAGGGGGACAAAACACAGATACGCAGTATTTT
CASSLGGQNTDTQYF
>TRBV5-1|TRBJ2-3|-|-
TGCGCCAGCAGCTTGAGCAGGGTAGGAAACACAGATACGCAGTATTTT
CASSLSRVGNTDTQYF
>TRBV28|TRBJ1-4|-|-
TGTGCCAGCAGTGAGGGGCAAGTTCGGGAAAAACTGTTTTTT
CASSEGQVREKLFF
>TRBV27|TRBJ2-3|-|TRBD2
TGTGCCAGCAGTCCCAGCCAACTAGCGGGAAGTCCAGATACGCAGTATTTT
CASSPSQLAGSPDTQYF
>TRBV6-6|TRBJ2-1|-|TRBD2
TGTGCCAGCAGTAATAGCGGGACTGTCTACAATGAGCAGTTCTTC
CASSNSGTVYNEQFF
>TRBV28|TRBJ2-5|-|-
TGTGCCAGCAGTTTTCAGGTCCAGGAGACCCAGTACTTC
CASSFQVQETQYF
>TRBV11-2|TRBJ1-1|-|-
TGTGCCAGCAGCCGAAGTCTGCCTGTAATGAACACTGAAGCTTTCTTT
CASSRSLPVMNTEAFF
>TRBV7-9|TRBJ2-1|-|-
TGTGCCAGCAGATCGGACATAGCGGCCGGAACAACCTACAATGAGCAGTTCTTC
CASRSDIAAGTTYNEQFF
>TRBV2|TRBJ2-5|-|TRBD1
TGTGCCAGCAGTGTAGGGCGAGGGGGCGCGGAGACCCAGTACTTC
CASSVGRGGAETQYF
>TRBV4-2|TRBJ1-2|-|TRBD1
TGTGCCAGCAGCCAAGAAGGGACAGACCCTAACTATGGCTACACCTTC
CASSQEGTDPNYGYTF
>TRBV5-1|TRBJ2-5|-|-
TGCGCCAGCAGCTTCCAGGACGGTGAAGAGACCCAGTACTTC
CASSFQDGEETQYF
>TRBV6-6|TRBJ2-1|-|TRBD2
TGTGCCAGCACCATCATGGGGACTAGCGGGAGTTTAGAGCAGTTCTTC
CASTIMGTSGSLEQFF
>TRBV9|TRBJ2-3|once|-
TGTGCCAGCAGCGTAGTGGGAGATACGCAGTATTTT
CASSVVGDTQYF
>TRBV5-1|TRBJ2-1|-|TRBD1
TGCGCCAGCAGCCCCAGGGGGACAGACTTCAATGAGCAGTTCTTC
CASSPRGTDFNEQFF
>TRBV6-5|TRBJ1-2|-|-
TGTGCCAGCGGGTCGGGGATCTATGGCTACACCTTC
CASGSGIYGYTF
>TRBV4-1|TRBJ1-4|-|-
TGCGCCAGCAGCCAACCCGGGACCAATGAAAAACTGTTTTTT
CASSQPGTNEKLFF
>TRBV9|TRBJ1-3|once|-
TGTGCCAGCAGCGCAGCCGTCTCTGGAAACACCATATATTTT
CASSAAVSGNTIYF
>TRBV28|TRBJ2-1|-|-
TGTGCCAGCAGTCGGGACGGCGCCTACAATGAGCAGTTCTTC
CASSRDGAYNEQFF
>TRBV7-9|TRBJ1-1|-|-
TGTGCCAGCAGCCATTTTTCGGGGATCTTACTGATAGCTGAAGCTTTCTTT
CASSHFSGILLIAEAFF